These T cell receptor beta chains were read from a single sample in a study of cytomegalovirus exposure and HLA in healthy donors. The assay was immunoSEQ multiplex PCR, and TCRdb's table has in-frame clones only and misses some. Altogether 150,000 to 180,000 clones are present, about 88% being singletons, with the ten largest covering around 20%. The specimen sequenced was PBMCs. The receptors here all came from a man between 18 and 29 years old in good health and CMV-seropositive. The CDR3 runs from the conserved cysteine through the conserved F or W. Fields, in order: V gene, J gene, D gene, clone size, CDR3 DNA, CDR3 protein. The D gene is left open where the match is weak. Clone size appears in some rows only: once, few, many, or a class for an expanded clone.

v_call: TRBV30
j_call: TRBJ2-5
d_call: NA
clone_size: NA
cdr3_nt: TGTGCCTGGAGTGTAGGTGAGCAGGCCATCCAAGAGACCCAGTACTTC
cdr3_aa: CAWSVGEQAIQETQYF

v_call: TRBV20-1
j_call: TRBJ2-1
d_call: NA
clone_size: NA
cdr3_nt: TGCAGTGCGCCCTCGGGTGAGCAGTTCTTC
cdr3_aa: CSAPSGEQFF

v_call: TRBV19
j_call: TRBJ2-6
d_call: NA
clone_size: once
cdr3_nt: TGTGCCAGTAGTCGGGTGGGGGGTCTCTTCTCTGGGGCCAACGTCCTGACTTTC
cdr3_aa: CASSRVGGLFSGANVLTF

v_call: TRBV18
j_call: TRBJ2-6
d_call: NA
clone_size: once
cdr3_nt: TGTGCCAGCTCACCAGAGACAGCCTCTGGGGCCAACGTCCTGACTTTC
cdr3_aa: CASSPETASGANVLTF

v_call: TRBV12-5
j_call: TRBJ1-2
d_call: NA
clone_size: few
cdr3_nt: TGTGCTAGTGGTCCCGGTGCCAGGGCCTGGGGCTACACCTTC
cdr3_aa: CASGPGARAWGYTF

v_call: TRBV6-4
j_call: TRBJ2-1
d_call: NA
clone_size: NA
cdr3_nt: TGTGCCAGCAGTCGGGACATCTCCTACAATGAGCAGTTCTTC
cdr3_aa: CASSRDISYNEQFF

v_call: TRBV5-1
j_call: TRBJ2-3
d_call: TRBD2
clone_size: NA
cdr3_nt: TGCGCCAGCAGCTCCGGGGGGGCCATGGATACGCAGTATTTT
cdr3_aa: CASSSGGAMDTQYF

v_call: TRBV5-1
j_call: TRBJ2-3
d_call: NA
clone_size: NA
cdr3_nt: TGCGCCAGCAGCCAACTAGACACTTCGGATACGCAGTATTTT
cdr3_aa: CASSQLDTSDTQYF

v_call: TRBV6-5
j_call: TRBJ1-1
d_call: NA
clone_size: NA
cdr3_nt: TGTGCCAGCAGTTTGACAGCCATGAACACTGAAGCTTTCTTT
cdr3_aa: CASSLTAMNTEAFF

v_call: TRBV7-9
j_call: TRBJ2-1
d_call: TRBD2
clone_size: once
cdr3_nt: TGTGCCAGCAGCTTCCAGCGGGGGGCCGCCAATGAGCAGTTCTTC
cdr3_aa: CASSFQRGAANEQFF

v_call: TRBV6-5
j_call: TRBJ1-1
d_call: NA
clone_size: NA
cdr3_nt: TGTGCCAGCACCCCAGACATATTGAACACTGAAGCTTTCTTT
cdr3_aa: CASTPDILNTEAFF

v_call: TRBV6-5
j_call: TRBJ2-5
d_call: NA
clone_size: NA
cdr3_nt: TGTGCCAGCAGTTACTCGTGGACTCAGCGAAAAGAGACCCAGTACTTC
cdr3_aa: CASSYSWTQRKETQYF

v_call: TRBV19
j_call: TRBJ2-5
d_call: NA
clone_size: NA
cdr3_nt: TGTGCCAGTAGTATAGATCCCGGGGGTGGTGAGACCCAGTACTTC
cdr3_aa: CASSIDPGGGETQYF

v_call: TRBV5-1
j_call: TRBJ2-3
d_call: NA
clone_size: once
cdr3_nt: TGCGCCAGCAGCCGTGGGGGAGGACTAAGCACAGATACGCAGTATTTT
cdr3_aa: CASSRGGGLSTDTQYF

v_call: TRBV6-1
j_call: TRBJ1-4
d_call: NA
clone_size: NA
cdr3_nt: TGTGCCCACGGAGGCCCGACTAATGAAAAACTGTTTTTT
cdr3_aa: CAHGGPTNEKLFF

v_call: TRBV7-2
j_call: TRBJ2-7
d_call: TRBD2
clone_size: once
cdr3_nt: TGTGCCAGCAGCTGGGGGACTAGCGGGCTATACGAGCAGTACTTC
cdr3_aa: CASSWGTSGLYEQYF

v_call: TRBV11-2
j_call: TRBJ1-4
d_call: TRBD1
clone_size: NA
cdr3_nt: TGTGCCAGCAGCTTAGATAATGAACAGGGGGGTACTAATGAAAAACTGTTTTTT
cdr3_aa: CASSLDNEQGGTNEKLFF

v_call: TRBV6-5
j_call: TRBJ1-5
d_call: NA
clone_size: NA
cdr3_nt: TGTGCCAGCCGGGATAGCAATCAGCCCCAGCATTTT
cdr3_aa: CASRDSNQPQHF

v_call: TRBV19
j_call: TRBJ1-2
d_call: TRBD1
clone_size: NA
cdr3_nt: TGTGCCAGTACCCCCGGGACAGGGATAAACTATGGCTACACCTTC
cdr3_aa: CASTPGTGINYGYTF

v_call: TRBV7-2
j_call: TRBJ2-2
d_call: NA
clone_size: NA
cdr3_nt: TGTGCCAGCAGCTTAGGCAGAGGGGGGGAGCTGTTTTTT
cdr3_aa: CASSLGRGGELFF

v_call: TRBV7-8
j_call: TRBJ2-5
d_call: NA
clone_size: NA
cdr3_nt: TGTGCCAGCAGCCCCAGACAGGGTGGGGGGCAAGAGACCCAGTACTTC
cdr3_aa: CASSPRQGGGQETQYF

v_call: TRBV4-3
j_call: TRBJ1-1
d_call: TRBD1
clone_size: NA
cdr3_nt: TGCGCCAGCAGCCAAGCGGGACAGTGGAACACTGAAGCTTTCTTT
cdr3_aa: CASSQAGQWNTEAFF

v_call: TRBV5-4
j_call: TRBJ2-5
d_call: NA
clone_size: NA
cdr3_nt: TGTGCCAGCAGCCGAAGAACTGCTCAAGAGACCCAGTACTTC
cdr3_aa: CASSRRTAQETQYF

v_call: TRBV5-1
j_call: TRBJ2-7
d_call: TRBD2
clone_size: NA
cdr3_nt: TGCGCCAGCAGCTTGATTAGCGGGGCCTACGAGCAGTACTTC
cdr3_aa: CASSLISGAYEQYF

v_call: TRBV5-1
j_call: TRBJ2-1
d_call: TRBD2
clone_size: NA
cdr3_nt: TGCGCCAGCAGGCACGCTAGCGGGGGATATAATGAGCAGTTCTTC
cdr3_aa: CASRHASGGYNEQFF

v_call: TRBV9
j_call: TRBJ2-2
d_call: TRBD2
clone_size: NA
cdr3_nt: TGTGCCAGCAGCGTAGGACTAGCGGTTCCCACCGGGGAGCTGTTTTTT
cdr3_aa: CASSVGLAVPTGELFF

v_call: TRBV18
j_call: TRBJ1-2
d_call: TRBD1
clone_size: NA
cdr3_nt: TGTGCCAGCTCACCATTGCAGGGGGGTTCCTATGGCTACACCTTC
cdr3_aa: CASSPLQGGSYGYTF

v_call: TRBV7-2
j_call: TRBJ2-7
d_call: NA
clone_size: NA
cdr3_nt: TGTGCCAGCAGCTTAGCCCACAGGGCTTACGAGCAGTACTTC
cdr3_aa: CASSLAHRAYEQYF

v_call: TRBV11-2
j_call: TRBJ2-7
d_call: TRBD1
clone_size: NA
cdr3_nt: TGTGCCAGCAGCCCGGGACAGGGAGACGAGCAGTACTTC
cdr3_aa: CASSPGQGDEQYF

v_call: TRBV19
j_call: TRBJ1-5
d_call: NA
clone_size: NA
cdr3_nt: TGTGCCAGTAGTCCCGACAGGACCAGCAATCAGCCCCAGCATTTT
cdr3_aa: CASSPDRTSNQPQHF

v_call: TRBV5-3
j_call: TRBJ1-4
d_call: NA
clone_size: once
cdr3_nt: TGTGCCAGAAGCTTGGAGGCGGGGGAAAAACTGTTTTTT
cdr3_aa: CARSLEAGEKLFF